The 29 T cell receptor beta chains below were found in one sample sequenced in a study of blood T cell repertoires in COVID-19. Profiled with immunoSEQ multiplex PCR; TCRdb holds only in-frame clones, not every one. The sample carries fewer than 250,000 clones, approximately 86% recorded once. Material for sequencing was peripheral blood. Source of these receptors: a man aged 25-40 years with acute or convalescent COVID-19.

About this clone: An end of the junction does not agree with germline; a read error may underlie this. The rearrangement joins TRBV7-7 to TRBJ2-1, with TRBD2 identical over 10 bases. The length of the CDR3 is 15 residues. CDR1 is SSHAT and CDR2 is FNYEAQ in the germline V gene (reference sequence). The DNA of the CDR3 is TGTGCTAGCAGCCTTAGCCCTAGCGGGAGAAATGAGCAGTTCTTC. It codes for CASSLSPSGRNEQFF.

The rearrangement uses TRBV6-5 and TRBJ2-4; 7 bases fit TRBD1. The CDR3 is made up of 13 amino acids. V lost 10 bases and J lost 7; bases outside the gene matches: 10. Germline V gives CDR1 MNHEY, CDR2 SVGAGI. The CDR3 DNA reads as TGTGCCATCAACTCCCGGGACAGTAACATTCAGTACTTC. Protein: CAINSRDSNIQYF.

The rearrangement uses TRBV14 and TRBJ2-1, with D unresolved. The germline gives CDR1 SGHDN, CDR2 FVKESK. Trimming stripped 1 base from V and 4 bases from J, with 8 bases between. The CDR3 covers 14 residues. The CDR3 region has the DNA TGTGCCAGCAGCCAAGCTTCCCGTTACAATGAGCAGTTCTTC. Translating it yields CASSQASRYNEQFF.

CDR3 bases: TGTGCCACCAGCAGAGGAGGATTAGGCCCCGGCGAGCAGTACTTC. Translation: CATSRGGLGPGEQYF. The chain couples TRBV15 to TRBJ2-7; no clear D. From germline, CDR1 is LNHNV and CDR2 YYDKDF (reference sequence). Trimming stripped 1 base from V and 6 bases from J, with 16 bases between. The CDR3 has 15 amino acids.

The J gene is TRBJ2-3, the V gene TRBV7-3; D is undetermined. The CDR3 is 15 residues long. V lost 1 base and J 0 bases, leaving 8 bases between the germline ends. Germline loops: CDR1 SGHTA, CDR2 FQGTGA. The chain's CDR3 is CASSLKLSSTDTQYF. The CDR3 DNA reads TGTGCCAGCAGCTTAAAACTATCGAGCACAGATACGCAGTATTTT.

The chain recombines TRBV5-1 with TRBJ1-4, with TRBD1 identical over 10 bases. The CDR3 is 14 amino acids. Germline CDR1 and CDR2: SGHRS and YFSETQ. The V gene end was trimmed by 6 bases and the J gene end by 5 bases; junction bases not matched to a gene: 4. The CDR3 loop is CASTWGQGNEKLFF. The CDR3 nucleotides are TGCGCCAGCACGTGGGGACAGGGGAATGAAAAACTGTTTTTT. Drawing the rest from reference TRBV5-1 and TRBJ1-4, the complete variable domain is KAGVTQTPRYLIKTRGQQVTLSCSPISGHRSVSWYQQTPGQGLQFLFEYFSETQRNKGNFPGRFSGRQFSNSRSEMNVSTLELGDSALYLCASTWGQGNEKLFFGSGTQLSVL.

V usage is TRBV18 and J usage is TRBJ1-4; tentative D call: TRBD1 (5 bases). This CDR3 region has 16 residues. V shed 5 bases and J shed 1 base, with 14 bases lying between them. CDR1 is KGHSH and CDR2 is LQKENI in the germline V gene. The chain's CDR3 is CASSINQGGTNEKLFF. The CDR3 nucleotides are TGTGCCAGCTCAATCAATCAGGGAGGAACTAATGAAAAACTGTTTTTT. The complete variable domain, with remaining parts taken from reference TRBV18 and TRBJ1-4, reads NAGVMQNPRHLVRRRGQEARLRCSPMKGHSHVYWYRQLPEEGLKFMVYLQKENIIDESGMPKERFSAEFPKEGPSILRIQQVVRGDSAAYFCASSINQGGTNEKLFFGSGTQLSVL.

The genes are TRBV30 and TRBJ2-7, with 10 bases that match TRBD2. Trimming took 3 bases from V and 5 from J; bases not matched to a gene: 7. The CDR3 is made up of 14 amino acids. CDR1 GTSNPN and CDR2 SVGIG come from the germline V gene (reference sequence). CDR3 nucleotides: TGTGCCTGGAGGTTAGCGGGGGGAACAGACGAGCAGTACTTC. Amino acid sequence: CAWRLAGGTDEQYF.

V and J are TRBV5-4 and TRBJ1-2, with 9 bases that match TRBD1. V shed 4 bases and J 5 bases; nucleotides not matched to a gene: 18. CDR3 length equals 18 residues. Germline loops: CDR1 SGHNT, CDR2 YYREEE (reference sequence). CDR3: CASSRQGGRNYASYGYTF. In DNA form, the CDR3 reads TGTGCCAGCAGCCGACAGGGGGGTAGGAACTATGCTTCGTATGGCTACACCTTC.

This chain joins TRBV5-5 and TRBJ1-1; a weak D match, TRBD1 (5 bases). Germline lookup yields CDR1 SGHKS and CDR2 YYEKEE (reference sequence). The V end was cut by 4 bases, the J end by 10 bases, with 17 bases between. This CDR3 region has 13 residues. CDR3 in DNA: TGTGCCAGCAGCGGTTTATTAGGGCAGGGAGCTTTCTTT. Translating it yields CASSGLLGQGAFF.

The chain has TRBV29-1 and TRBJ1-3; 11 bases agree with TRBD1. From germline, CDR1 is SQVTM and CDR2 ANQGSEA. The CDR3 is made up of 12 amino acids. The CDR3 here is CSGQGASGTIYF. In nucleotides, the CDR3 is TGCAGTGGACAGGGGGCCTCGGGCACCATATATTTT.

The chain joins TRBV4-2 to TRBJ1-3; D gene unclear. The CDR3 runs 13 residues. CDR1 and CDR2 from the germline V gene are LGHNA and YNFKEQ. Trimming shortened V by 1 base and J by 4 bases, and 5 bases separated the two germline ends. The CDR3 here is CASSQVQGNTIYF. CDR3 sequence (DNA): TGTGCCAGCAGCCAAGTGCAGGGAAACACCATATATTTT.

This chain uses TRBV19 with TRBJ1-1; TRBD1 agrees at 9 bases. Trimming cost V 5 bases and J 3 bases; bases outside gene matches: 7. The length of the CDR3 is 15 residues. CDR1 is LNHDA, CDR2 SQIVND, per germline (reference sequence). The CDR3 coding sequence is TGTGCCAGTAGTTATCTGGACAGGGGATACACTGAAGCTTTCTTT. It specifies CASSYLDRGYTEAFF.

The chain is built from TRBV19 and TRBJ2-6; 9 bases agree with TRBD1. The CDR3 runs 18 residues. Germline trimming cut 5 bases from V and 4 bases from J; bases unmatched to any gene: 12. Germline V gene lookup returns CDR1 LNHDA and CDR2 SQIVND (reference sequence). The CDR3 DNA reads TGTGCCAGTAGTGCCGTCCCGGGACAGGGATTCGGGGCCAACGTCCTGACTTTC. This translates into CASSAVPGQGFGANVLTF. Together with reference TRBV19 and TRBJ2-6, the CDR3 gives the full variable domain: DGGITQSPKYLFRKEGQNVTLSCEQNLNHDAMYWYRQDPGQGLRLIYYSQIVNDFQKGDIAEGYSVSREKKESFPLTVTSAQKNPTAFYLCASSAVPGQGFGANVLTFGAGSRLTVL.

This chain connects TRBV29-1 to TRBJ2-7; 9 bases agree with TRBD2. The CDR3 is 13 residues long. Germline V lookup: CDR1 SQVTM, CDR2 ANQGSEA. Losses at the gene ends were 3 bases for V and 3 bases for J; bases not matched to a gene: 3. Here the CDR3 reads CSVDAGGGYEQYF. The CDR3 coding sequence is TGCAGCGTTGATGCGGGAGGGGGCTACGAGCAGTACTTC.

In this sample, this clone turned up a few times. The chain uses TRBV30 and TRBJ1-4; D is undetermined. The CDR3 length is 13 residues. V shed 4 bases and J shed 8 bases, with 14 bases lying between them. CDR1 GTSNPN and CDR2 SVGIG come from the germline V gene (reference sequence). CDR3 region: CAWTSYGLEKLFF. As DNA, the CDR3 is TGTGCCTGGACAAGCTACGGTTTGGAAAAACTGTTTTTT.

This rearrangement joins TRBV29-1 to TRBJ2-1; 9 bases match TRBD2. CDR1 is SQVTM and CDR2 is ANQGSEA in the germline V gene. V trimming: 1 base; J trimming: 6 bases; junction bases outside the gene matches: 13. This CDR3 has 17 amino acids. CDR3 region: CSVEATSGGPEGNEQFF. The CDR3 bases are TGCAGCGTTGAAGCGACGAGCGGGGGGCCTGAGGGCAATGAGCAGTTCTTC.

The chain carries TRBV11-3 and TRBJ1-5, with TRBD1 matching over 8 bases. The germline gives CDR1 SGHNT, CDR2 YENEEA. CDR3 length: 15 residues. With 7 bases clipped from V and 6 bases from J, the junction kept 11 bases outside the gene matches. The CDR3 spells CASTRAGGGSQPQHF. The CDR3 bases are TGTGCCAGCACGCGAGCAGGGGGCGGGAGTCAGCCCCAGCATTTT.

This clone was counted a few times. V gene TRBV12-5 combines with J gene TRBJ1-3; D is undetermined. V was trimmed by 5 bases and J by 0 bases, leaving 5 bases between them. This CDR3 comprises 13 residues. Germline CDR1 LGHNT, CDR2 FRNRAP. CDR3 bases: TGTGCTAGTGGTCTTATCTCTGGAAACACCATATATTTT. Translated, it gives CASGLISGNTIYF.

The chain has TRBV7-2 and TRBJ2-7, with D possibly being TRBD1 (6 bases). Between the trimmed V and J ends, which lost 3 bases and 2 bases, there was a span of 14 bases. The CDR3 length is 15 residues. Germline V gene data show CDR1 as SGHTA and CDR2 as FQGNSA. The CDR3 nucleotides are TGTGCCAGCAGCTTCCGCCAGGGGACCCCCTACGAGCAGTACTTC. Its translation: CASSFRQGTPYEQYF.

V and J are TRBV29-1 and TRBJ2-2; 7 bases match TRBD2. CDR1 SQVTM and CDR2 ANQGSEA come from the germline V gene. J gave up 9 bases and V 6 bases, and 10 bases lay outside the gene matches. The CDR3 loop spans 13 amino acids. The CDR3 DNA is TGCAGCGTGGACCCGCAGCGGGACCGGGAGCTGTTTTTT. Translation: CSVDPQRDRELFF.

This chain links TRBV6-5 with TRBJ2-7; no definite D call. CDR3 length: 13 residues. V lost 5 bases and J 3 bases, leaving 11 bases between the germline ends. The germline gives CDR1 MNHEY, CDR2 SVGAGI. CDR3 nucleotides: TGTGCCAGCAGTAACAGAGATCTCTACGAGCAGTACTTC. This translates into CASSNRDLYEQYF.

For the CDR3, the DNA is TGTGCCAGTAGGCACCGAGGATCGGGTGGCTACACCTTC. It encodes CASRHRGSGGYTF. This chain links TRBV19 with TRBJ1-2; no firm D call. V lost 6 bases to trimming and J lost 7 bases, with 15 bases between them. Looked up from germline, CDR1 is LNHDA and CDR2 is SQIVND (reference sequence). The CDR3 loop spans 13 amino acids.

The chain recombines TRBV3-1 (or the pseudogene TRBV3-2) with TRBJ2-2; 7 bases align to TRBD2. This CDR3 has 16 residues. Germline-derived CDR1 and CDR2 are LGHDT and YNNKEL (reference sequence). The trim removed 5 bases at V and 7 bases at J, leaving 13 bases unmatched. CDR3 in amino acids: CASSALRGSPGGELFF. CDR3 DNA sequence: TGTGCCAGCAGCGCTCTGCGGGGGTCTCCTGGCGGGGAGCTGTTTTTT.

This sequence joins TRBV19 and TRBJ1-3; 9 bases fit TRBD1. Germline CDR1 LNHDA, CDR2 SQIVND (reference sequence). This CDR3 is built from 15 residues. The ends lost 10 bases at V and 6 bases at J; junction bases unmatched: 13. The CDR3 protein is CATRGGQGLENTIYF. For the CDR3, the DNA is TGTGCCACCCGAGGGGGACAGGGACTGGAAAACACCATATATTTT.

As DNA, the CDR3 is TGTGCCAGCAGCGTAGGGGTGGGAGGTTCAAACACCGGGGAGCTGTTTTTT. As protein: CASSVGVGGSNTGELFF. V and J are TRBV9 and TRBJ2-2, with D maybe TRBD2 (6 bases). The CDR3 has 17 amino acids. Trimming removed 0 bases from V and 2 bases from J, with 14 bases in between. Germline V gene lookup returns CDR1 SGDLS and CDR2 YYNGEE.

The chain couples TRBV27 to TRBJ1-5; 8 bases align to TRBD1. Germline V gives CDR1 MNHEY, CDR2 SMNVEV (reference sequence). The CDR3 runs 11 residues. The V and J ends lost 6 bases and 16 bases, in that order; junction bases with no gene match: 8. CDR3 nucleotides: TGTGCCAGCAGAGCCCCGGGACAGGAACATTTT. Translation: CASRAPGQEHF.

V and J are TRBV18 and TRBJ2-3; D not resolved. The germline V and J ends were trimmed by 0 bases and 1 base, with 14 bases remaining between them. The CDR3 has 17 residues. Germline V gene data show CDR1 as KGHSH and CDR2 as LQKENI. In DNA, the CDR3 is TGTGCCAGCTCACCACCGGTTACAGCTTGGGGCACAGATACGCAGTATTTT. Protein sequence: CASSPPVTAWGTDTQYF.

J is TRBJ1-1 and V is TRBV7-9, with TRBD1 as a possible D gene (5 bases). Trimming pared 3 bases from V and 8 bases from J, leaving 19 bases between. Germline V gene lookup returns CDR1 SEHNR and CDR2 FQNEAQ (reference sequence). This CDR3 region has 15 residues. CDR3: CASSLRVGGSWEAFF. The CDR3, as DNA: TGTGCCAGCAGCTTGCGAGTCGGGGGTTCCTGGGAAGCTTTCTTT.